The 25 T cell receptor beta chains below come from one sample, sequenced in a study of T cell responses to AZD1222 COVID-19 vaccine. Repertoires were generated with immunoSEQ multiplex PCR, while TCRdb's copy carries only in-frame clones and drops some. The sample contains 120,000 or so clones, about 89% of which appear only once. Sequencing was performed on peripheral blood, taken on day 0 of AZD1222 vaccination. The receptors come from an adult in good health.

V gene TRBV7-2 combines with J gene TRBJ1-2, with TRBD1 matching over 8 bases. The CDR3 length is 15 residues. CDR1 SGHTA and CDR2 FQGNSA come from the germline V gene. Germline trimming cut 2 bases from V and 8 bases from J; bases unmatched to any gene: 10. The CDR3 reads CASSLTGQDFYGYTF. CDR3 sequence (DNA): TGTGCCAGCAGCTTAACGGGACAGGATTTTTACGGCTACACCTTC. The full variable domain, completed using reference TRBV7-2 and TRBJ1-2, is GAGVSQSPSNKVTEKGKDVELRCDPISGHTALYWYRQSLGQGLEFLIYFQGNSAPDKSGLPSDRFSAERTGGSVSTLTIQRTQQEDSAVYLCASSLTGQDFYGYTFGSGTRLTVV.

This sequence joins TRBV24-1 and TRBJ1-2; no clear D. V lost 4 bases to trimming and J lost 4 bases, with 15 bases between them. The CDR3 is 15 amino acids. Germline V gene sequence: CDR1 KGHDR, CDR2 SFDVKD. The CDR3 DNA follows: TGTGCCACCAGTGAAAGCAAACCCGGCGTCTATGGCTACACCTTC. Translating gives CATSESKPGVYGYTF.

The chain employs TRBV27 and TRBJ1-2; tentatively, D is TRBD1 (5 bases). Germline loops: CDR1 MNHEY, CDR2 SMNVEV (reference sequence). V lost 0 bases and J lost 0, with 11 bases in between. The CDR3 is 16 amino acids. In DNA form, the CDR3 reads TGTGCCAGCAGTTTATCGTGGGGCACGACTAACTATGGCTACACCTTC. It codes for CASSLSWGTTNYGYTF.

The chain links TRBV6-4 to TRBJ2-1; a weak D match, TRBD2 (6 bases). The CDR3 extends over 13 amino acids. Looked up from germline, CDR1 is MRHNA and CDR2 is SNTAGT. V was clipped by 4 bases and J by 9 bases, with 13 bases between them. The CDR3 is CASSALLAGEQFF. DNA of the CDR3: TGTGCCAGCAGTGCTCTACTAGCCGGTGAGCAGTTCTTC.

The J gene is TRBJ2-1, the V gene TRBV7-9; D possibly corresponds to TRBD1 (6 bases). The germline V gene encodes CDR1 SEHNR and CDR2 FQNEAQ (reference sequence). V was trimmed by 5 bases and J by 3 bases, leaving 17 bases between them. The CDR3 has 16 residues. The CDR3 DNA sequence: TGTGCCAGCAGCCCCCCCACCGGGACAAACTACAATGAGCAGTTCTTC. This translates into CASSPPTGTNYNEQFF.

In nucleotides, the CDR3 is TGTGCCAGCACGCCCAGTTCGGGGGCTGAGGCTGAAGCTTTCTTT. Its translation is CASTPSSGAEAEAFF. V usage is TRBV28 and J usage is TRBJ1-1; D may be TRBD1 (6 bases). Germline V gene data show CDR1 as MDHEN and CDR2 as SYDVKM. CDR3 length equals 15 residues. The V gene lost 7 bases and the J gene lost 6 bases, with 21 bases spanning the gap.

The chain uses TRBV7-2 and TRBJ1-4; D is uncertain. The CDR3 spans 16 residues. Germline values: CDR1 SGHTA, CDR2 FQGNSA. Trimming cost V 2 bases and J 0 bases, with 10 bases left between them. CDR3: CASSLSPPSTNEKLFF. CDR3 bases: TGTGCCAGCAGCTTATCTCCGCCCTCAACTAATGAAAAACTGTTTTTT. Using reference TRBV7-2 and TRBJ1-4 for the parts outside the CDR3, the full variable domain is GAGVSQSPSNKVTEKGKDVELRCDPISGHTALYWYRQSLGQGLEFLIYFQGNSAPDKSGLPSDRFSAERTGGSVSTLTIQRTQQEDSAVYLCASSLSPPSTNEKLFFGSGTQLSVL.

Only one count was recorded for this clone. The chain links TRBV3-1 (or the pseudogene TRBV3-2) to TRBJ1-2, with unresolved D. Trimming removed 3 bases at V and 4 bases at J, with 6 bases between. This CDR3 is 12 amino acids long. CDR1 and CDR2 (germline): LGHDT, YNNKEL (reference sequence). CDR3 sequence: CASSHHVYGYTF. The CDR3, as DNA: TGTGCCAGCAGCCACCATGTCTATGGCTACACCTTC.

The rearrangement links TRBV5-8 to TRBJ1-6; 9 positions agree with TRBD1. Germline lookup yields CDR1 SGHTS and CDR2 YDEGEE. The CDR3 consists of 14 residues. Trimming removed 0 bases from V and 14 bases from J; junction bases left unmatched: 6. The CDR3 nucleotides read TGTGCCAGCAGCTTGGGCGGGACAGGGATCACCCTCCACTTT. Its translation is CASSLGGTGITLHF.

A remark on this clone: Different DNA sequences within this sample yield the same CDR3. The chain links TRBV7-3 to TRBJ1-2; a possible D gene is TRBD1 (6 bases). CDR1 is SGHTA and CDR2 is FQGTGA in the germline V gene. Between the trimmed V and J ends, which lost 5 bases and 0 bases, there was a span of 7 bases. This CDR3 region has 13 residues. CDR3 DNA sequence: TGTGCCAGCAGCCGGGACACTAACTATGGCTACACCTTC. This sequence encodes CASSRDTNYGYTF.

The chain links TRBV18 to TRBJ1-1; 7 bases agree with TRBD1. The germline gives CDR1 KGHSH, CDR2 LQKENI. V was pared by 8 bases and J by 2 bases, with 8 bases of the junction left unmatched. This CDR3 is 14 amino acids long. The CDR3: CASQDRDRNTEAFF. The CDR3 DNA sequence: TGTGCCAGCCAAGATCGGGACAGAAACACTGAAGCTTTCTTT. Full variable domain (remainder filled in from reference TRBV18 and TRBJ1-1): NAGVMQNPRHLVRRRGQEARLRCSPMKGHSHVYWYRQLPEEGLKFMVYLQKENIIDESGMPKERFSAEFPKEGPSILRIQQVVRGDSAAYFCASQDRDRNTEAFFGQGTRLTVV.

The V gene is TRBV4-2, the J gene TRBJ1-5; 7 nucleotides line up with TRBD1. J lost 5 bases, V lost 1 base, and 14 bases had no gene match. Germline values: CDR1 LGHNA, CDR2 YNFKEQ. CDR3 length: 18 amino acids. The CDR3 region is CASSQVSVGDRAHQPQHF. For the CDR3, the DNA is TGTGCCAGCAGCCAAGTTTCTGTCGGCGACAGGGCTCATCAGCCCCAGCATTTT.

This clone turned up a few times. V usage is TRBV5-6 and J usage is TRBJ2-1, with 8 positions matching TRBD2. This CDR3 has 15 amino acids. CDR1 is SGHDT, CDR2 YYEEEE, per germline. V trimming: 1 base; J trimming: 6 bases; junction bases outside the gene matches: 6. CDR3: CASSLYGGALNEQFF. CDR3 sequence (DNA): TGTGCCAGCAGCTTGTACGGGGGGGCCCTCAATGAGCAGTTCTTC.

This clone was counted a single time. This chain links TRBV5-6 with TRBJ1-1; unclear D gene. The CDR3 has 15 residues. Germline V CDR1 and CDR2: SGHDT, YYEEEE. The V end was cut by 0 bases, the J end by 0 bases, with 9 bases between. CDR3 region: CASSLDLGLNTEAFF. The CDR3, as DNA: TGTGCCAGCAGCTTGGATCTCGGGTTGAACACTGAAGCTTTCTTT. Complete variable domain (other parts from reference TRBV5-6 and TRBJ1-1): DAGVTQSPTHLIKTRGQQVTLRCSPKSGHDTVSWYQQALGQGPQFIFQYYEEEERQRGNFPDRFSGHQFPNYSSELNVNALLLGDSALYLCASSLDLGLNTEAFFGQGTRLTVV.

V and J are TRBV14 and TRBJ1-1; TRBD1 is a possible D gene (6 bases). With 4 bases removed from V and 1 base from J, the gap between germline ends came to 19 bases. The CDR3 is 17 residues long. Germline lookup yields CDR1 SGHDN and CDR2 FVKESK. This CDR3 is CASSRLGGGRGNTEAFF. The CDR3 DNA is TGTGCCAGCAGCCGCCTAGGGGGGGGCCGAGGGAACACTGAAGCTTTCTTT.

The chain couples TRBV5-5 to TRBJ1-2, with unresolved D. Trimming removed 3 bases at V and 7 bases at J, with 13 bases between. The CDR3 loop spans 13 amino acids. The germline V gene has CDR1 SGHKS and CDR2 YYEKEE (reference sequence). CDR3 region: CASSSSGDSGYTF. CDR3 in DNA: TGTGCCAGCAGCTCCTCGGGCGACTCTGGCTACACCTTC.

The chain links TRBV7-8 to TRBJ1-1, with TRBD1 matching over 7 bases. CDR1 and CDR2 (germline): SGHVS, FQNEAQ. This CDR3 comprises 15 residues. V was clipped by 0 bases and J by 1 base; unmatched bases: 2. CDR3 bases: TGTGCCAGCAGCTTAGCGTCAGGGGGGAACACTGAAGCTTTCTTT. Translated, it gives CASSLASGGNTEAFF.

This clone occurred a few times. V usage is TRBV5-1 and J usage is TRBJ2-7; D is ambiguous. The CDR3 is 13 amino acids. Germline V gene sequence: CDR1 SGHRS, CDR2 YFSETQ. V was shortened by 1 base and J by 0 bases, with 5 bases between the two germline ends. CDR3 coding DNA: TGCGCCAGCAGCTTGAGTGCCTCCTACGAGCAGTACTTC. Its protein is CASSLSASYEQYF.

The CDR3 sequence is CASSEGGDWQPQHF. In DNA, the CDR3 is TGTGCCAGCAGTGAGGGTGGGGATTGGCAGCCCCAGCATTTT. The V and J genes are TRBV2 and TRBJ1-5; D is ambiguous. The germline V and J ends were trimmed by 3 bases and 7 bases, with 13 bases remaining between them. There are 14 residues in the CDR3. Germline V gene sequence: CDR1 SNHLY, CDR2 FYNNEI. Supplemented by reference TRBV2 and TRBJ1-5, the full variable domain reads EPEVTQTPSHQVTQMGQEVILRCVPISNHLYFYWYRQILGQKVEFLVSFYNNEISEKSEIFDDQFSVERPDGSNFTLKIRSTKLEDSAMYFCASSEGGDWQPQHFGDGTRLSIL.

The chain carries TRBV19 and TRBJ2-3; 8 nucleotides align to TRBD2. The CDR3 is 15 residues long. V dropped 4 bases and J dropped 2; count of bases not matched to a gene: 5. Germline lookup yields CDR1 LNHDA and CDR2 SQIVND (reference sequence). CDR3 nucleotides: TGTGCCAGTAGTACCCGGGGGGGCTTCACAGATACGCAGTATTTT. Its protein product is CASSTRGGFTDTQYF.

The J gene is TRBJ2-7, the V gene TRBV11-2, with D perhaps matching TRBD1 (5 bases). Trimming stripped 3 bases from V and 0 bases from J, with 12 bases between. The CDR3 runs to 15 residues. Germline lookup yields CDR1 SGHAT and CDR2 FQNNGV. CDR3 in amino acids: CASSLGGQSSYEQYF. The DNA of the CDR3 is TGTGCCAGCAGCTTGGGCGGACAAAGCTCCTACGAGCAGTACTTC.

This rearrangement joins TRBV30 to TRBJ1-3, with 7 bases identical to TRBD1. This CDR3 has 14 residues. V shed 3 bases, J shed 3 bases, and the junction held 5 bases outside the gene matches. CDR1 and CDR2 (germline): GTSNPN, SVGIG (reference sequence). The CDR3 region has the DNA TGTGCCTGGAGGGAACAGGGGAATGGAAACACCATATATTTT. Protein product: CAWREQGNGNTIYF.

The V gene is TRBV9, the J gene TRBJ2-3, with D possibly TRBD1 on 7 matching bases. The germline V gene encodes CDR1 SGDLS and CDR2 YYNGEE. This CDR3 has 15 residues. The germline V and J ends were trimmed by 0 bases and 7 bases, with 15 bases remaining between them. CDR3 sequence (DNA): TGTGCCAGCAGCGTAGGTTGGCAGGGGGGAAATACGCAGTATTTT. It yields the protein CASSVGWQGGNTQYF.

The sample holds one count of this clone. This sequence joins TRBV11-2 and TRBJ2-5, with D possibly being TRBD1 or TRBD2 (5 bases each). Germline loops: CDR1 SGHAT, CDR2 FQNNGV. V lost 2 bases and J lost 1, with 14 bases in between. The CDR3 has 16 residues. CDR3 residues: CASSLQPGPAQETQYF. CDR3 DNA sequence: TGTGCCAGCAGCTTACAACCGGGGCCAGCCCAAGAGACCCAGTACTTC.

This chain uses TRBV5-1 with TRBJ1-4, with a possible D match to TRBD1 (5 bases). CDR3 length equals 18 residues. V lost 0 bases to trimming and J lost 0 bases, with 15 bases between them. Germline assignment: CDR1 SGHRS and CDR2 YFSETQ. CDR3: CASSLGGRGSATNEKLFF. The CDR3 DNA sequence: TGCGCCAGCAGCTTGGGAGGGAGGGGTTCCGCAACTAATGAAAAACTGTTTTTT.